There are many counts of the clone carrying this TCR beta chain. What it recognizes is unknown. V was pared by 3 bases and J by 3 bases, with 14 bases between. The CDR3 has 15 residues. The sample originates from a study of identical twins. Regarding the study as a whole: Fewer insertions marked abundant cord blood beta clonotypes; young adult naive trended weakly, memory not at all. Zero-insertion findings could be partly confounded by invariant cells (MAIT and iNKT cells). Conclusions were based on cross-sectional statistical analysis, without following the same donors.

TCRdb redid the calling of the 5' RACE reads with MiXCR, one entry per CDR3 protein. The profile covers 550,000 to 700,000 distinct CDR3 sequences, with nearly 10% appearing a single time and approximately 3.2% taken by the ten largest. Healthy Caucasians made up all donors. The same data also went into a second study, on yellow fever vaccine responses in identical twins.

Sequencing used PBMCs. This TCR was recovered from a woman aged 18-29 years in good health. The chain couples TRBV12-3 or TRBV12-4 to TRBJ2-5; D ambiguous. This chain's CDR3 is CASSFLSHRKETQYF. The CDR3 DNA follows: TGTGCCAGCAGTTTTTTGAGTCACCGCAAAGAGACCCAGTACTTC.